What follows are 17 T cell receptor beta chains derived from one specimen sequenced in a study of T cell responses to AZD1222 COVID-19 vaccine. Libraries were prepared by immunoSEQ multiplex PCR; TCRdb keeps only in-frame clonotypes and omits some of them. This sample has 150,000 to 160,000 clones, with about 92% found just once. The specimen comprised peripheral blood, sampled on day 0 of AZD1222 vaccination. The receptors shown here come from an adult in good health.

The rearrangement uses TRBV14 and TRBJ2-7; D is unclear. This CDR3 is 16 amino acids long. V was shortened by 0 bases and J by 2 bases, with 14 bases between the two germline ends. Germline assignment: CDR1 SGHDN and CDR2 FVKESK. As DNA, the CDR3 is TGTGCCAGCAGCCAAGATGGATTAGCCCGGCCCTACGAGCAGTACTTC. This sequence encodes CASSQDGLARPYEQYF.

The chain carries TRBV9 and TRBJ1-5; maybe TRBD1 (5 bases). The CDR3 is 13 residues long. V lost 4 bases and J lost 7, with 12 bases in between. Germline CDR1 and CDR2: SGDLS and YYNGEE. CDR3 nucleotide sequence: TGTGCCAGCAGCCGGGGAGGGACGCAGCCCCAGCATTTT. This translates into CASSRGGTQPQHF.

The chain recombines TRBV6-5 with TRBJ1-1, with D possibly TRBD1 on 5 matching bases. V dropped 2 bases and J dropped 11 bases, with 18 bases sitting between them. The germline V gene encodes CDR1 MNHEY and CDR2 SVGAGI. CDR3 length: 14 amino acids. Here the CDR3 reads CASSYTWTPLVAFF. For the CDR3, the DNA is TGTGCCAGCAGTTACACGTGGACACCGTTAGTGGCTTTCTTT.

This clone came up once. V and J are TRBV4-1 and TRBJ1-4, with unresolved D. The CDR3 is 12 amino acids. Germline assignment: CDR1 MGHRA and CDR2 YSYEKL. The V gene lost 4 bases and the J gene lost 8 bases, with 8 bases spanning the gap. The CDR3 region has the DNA TGCGCCAGCAGCCGAGGGATCGAAAAACTGTTTTTT. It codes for CASSRGIEKLFF.

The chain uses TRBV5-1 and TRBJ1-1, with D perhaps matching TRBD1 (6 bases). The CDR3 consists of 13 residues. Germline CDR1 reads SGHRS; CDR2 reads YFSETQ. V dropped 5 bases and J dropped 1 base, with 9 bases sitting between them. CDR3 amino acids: CASRRQANTEAFF. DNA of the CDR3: TGCGCCAGCAGAAGACAGGCGAACACTGAAGCTTTCTTT.

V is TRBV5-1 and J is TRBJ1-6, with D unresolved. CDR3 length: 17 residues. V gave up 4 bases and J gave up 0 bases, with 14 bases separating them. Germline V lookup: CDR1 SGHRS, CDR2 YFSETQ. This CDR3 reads CASSLRLTRSYNSPLHF. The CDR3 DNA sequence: TGCGCCAGCAGCCTACGGCTCACTCGCTCCTATAATTCACCCCTCCACTTT.

The chain's CDR3 is CASSLDGTGSHSPLHF. As DNA, the CDR3 is TGTGCCAGCAGCTTGGATGGGACAGGGTCCCATTCACCCCTCCACTTT. The V and J genes are TRBV5-6 and TRBJ1-6; TRBD1 agrees at 9 bases. The CDR3 contains 16 residues. Germline-derived CDR1 and CDR2 are SGHDT and YYEEEE. Trimming cost V 0 bases and J 8 bases; bases outside gene matches: 6.

The CDR3 coding sequence is TGTGCCAGCAGCGTAGCTGGAGCGGGTGGCACTGAAGCTTTCTTT. Translated: CASSVAGAGGTEAFF. The rearrangement joins TRBV9 to TRBJ1-1; D call uncertain. This CDR3 has 15 amino acids. V was clipped by 0 bases and J by 4 bases, with 13 bases between them. The germline CDR1 and CDR2 sequences are SGDLS and YYNGEE.

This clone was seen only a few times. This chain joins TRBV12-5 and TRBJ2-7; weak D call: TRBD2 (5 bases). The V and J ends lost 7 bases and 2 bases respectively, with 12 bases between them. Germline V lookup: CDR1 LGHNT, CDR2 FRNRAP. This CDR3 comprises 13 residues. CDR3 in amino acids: CASAPPGTYEQYF. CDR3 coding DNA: TGTGCTAGTGCCCCGCCGGGGACCTACGAGCAGTACTTC.

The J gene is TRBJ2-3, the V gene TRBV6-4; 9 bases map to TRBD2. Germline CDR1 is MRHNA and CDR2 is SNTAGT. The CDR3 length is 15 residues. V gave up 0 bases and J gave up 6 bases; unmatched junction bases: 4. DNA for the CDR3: TGTGCCAGCAGTGACTCAGCGGGAGGAGCGGATACGCAGTATTTT. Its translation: CASSDSAGGADTQYF.

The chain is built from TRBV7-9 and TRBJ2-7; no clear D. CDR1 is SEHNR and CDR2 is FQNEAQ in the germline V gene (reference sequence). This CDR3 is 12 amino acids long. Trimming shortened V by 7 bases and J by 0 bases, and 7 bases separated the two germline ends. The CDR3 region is CASNPLSYEQYF. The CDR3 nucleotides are TGTGCCAGCAATCCCCTCTCCTACGAGCAGTACTTC. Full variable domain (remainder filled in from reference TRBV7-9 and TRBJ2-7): DTGVSQNPRHKITKRGQNVTFRCDPISEHNRLYWYRQTLGQGPEFLTYFQNEAQLEKSRLLSDRFSAERPKGSFSTLEIQRTEQGDSAMYLCASNPLSYEQYFGPGTRLTVT.

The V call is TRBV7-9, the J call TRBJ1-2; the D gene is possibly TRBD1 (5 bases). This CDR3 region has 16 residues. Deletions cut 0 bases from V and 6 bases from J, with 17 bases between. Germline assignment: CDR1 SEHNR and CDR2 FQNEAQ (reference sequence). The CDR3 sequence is CASSLAVRQGSDGYTF. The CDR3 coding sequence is TGTGCCAGCAGCTTAGCGGTTCGGCAGGGCAGCGATGGCTACACCTTC.

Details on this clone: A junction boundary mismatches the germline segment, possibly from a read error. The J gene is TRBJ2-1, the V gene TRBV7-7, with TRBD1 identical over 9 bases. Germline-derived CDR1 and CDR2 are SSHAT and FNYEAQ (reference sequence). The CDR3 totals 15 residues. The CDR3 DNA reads TGTGCTAGCAGCTTAAGTCGGACAGGGGTGAATGAGCAGTTCTTC. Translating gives CASSLSRTGVNEQFF.

Here the CDR3 reads CASSRGTGSYEQYF. CDR3 bases: TGCGCCAGCAGCAGAGGGACAGGCTCCTACGAGCAGTACTTC. This rearrangement joins TRBV5-1 to TRBJ2-7; 8 bases line up with TRBD1. CDR3 length equals 14 residues. Per the germline V gene, CDR1 is SGHRS and CDR2 is YFSETQ. V dropped 4 bases and J dropped 0; count of bases not matched to a gene: 3.

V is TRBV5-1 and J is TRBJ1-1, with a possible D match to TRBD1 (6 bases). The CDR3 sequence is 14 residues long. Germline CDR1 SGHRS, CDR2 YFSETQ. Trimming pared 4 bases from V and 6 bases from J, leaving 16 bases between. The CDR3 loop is CASSTLDSGSEAFF. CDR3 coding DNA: TGCGCCAGCAGCACTTTGGACAGTGGTTCTGAAGCTTTCTTT.

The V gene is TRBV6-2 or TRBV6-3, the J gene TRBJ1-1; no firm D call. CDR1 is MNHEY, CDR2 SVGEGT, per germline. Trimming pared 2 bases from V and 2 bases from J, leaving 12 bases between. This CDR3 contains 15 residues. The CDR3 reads CASSYMRIRNTEAFF. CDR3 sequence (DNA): TGTGCCAGCAGTTACATGCGGATAAGAAACACTGAAGCTTTCTTT.

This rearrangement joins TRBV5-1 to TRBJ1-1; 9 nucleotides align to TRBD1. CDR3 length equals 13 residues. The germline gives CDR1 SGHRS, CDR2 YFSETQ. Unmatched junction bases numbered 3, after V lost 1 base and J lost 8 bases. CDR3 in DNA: TGCGCCAGCAGCTTGAACAGGGGGCTAGAAGCTTTCTTT. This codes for CASSLNRGLEAFF.